This T cell receptor beta chain was sequenced during a study of regulatory T cells in long-lasting Graves disease. Overall study findings and caveats: New patients shared fewer public clonotypes (roughly 990) than persistent patients did (2,741).

V lost 6 bases and J lost 10, with 18 bases in between. Germline V gives CDR1 MNHNS, CDR2 SASEGT. The length of the CDR3 is 13 residues. The time point denotes: persistent/refractory GD, antithyroid drugs over 5 years with positive TRAb. Preparation of the TCR library used RNA extracted from PBMCs. An endocrinology department in Xi'an, China, supplied the patients. To note about this clonotype: No antigen is known for it. This may be a read error, as it is one base from a much larger clone.

Arm-PCR of CDR3 regions and iRepertoire HTBI primers were the basis on which TCR beta libraries were built. Each CDR3 protein is one row after TCRdb ran MiXCR on the multiplex PCR reads. The sample contains approximately 500,000 distinct CDR3 sequences, around a fifth of which appear only once. The origin of this receptor is a female donor with Graves disease. The material sequenced was peripheral blood mononuclear cells (PBMCs), taken when the disease was refractory, from a patient treated with antithyroid drugs. The chain has TRBV6-1 and TRBJ1-2; the D gene is possibly TRBD1 (5 bases). The CDR3 DNA is TGTGCCAGCAGGGGGGACGGAGGGGATGTCTACACCTTC. Translated: CASRGDGGDVYTF.